This paragraph reports one T cell receptor (beta chain). The V and J ends lost 6 bases and 0 bases, in that order; junction bases with no gene match: 4. In germline, CDR1 is MDHEN, CDR2 SYDVKM. This CDR3 contains 16 residues. Some clones are missing from TCRdb's copy, which holds only in-frame ones; the method was immunoSEQ multiplex PCR. The sample contains about 160,000 clones, around 93% of which appear only once. This record comes from a study of control samples from healthy donors and cancer patients. The J gene is TRBJ2-2, the V gene TRBV28; 10 bases match TRBD2. This sequence originates from a woman aged 60 to 75 in good health. The sample consisted of blood. The CDR3 is CASSPGLAANTGELFF. CDR3 DNA: TGTGCCAGCAGCCCAGGACTAGCGGCGAACACCGGGGAGCTGTTTTTT. The full variable domain, with the rest looked up from reference TRBV28 and TRBJ2-2, is DVKVTQSSRYLVKRTGEKVFLECVQDMDHENMFWYRQDPGLGLRLIYFSYDVKMKEKGDIPEGYSVSREKKERFSLILESASTNQTSMYLCASSPGLAANTGELFFGEGSRLTVL.